The 5 T cell receptor beta chains below were found in one sample sequenced in a study of OX40 agonist ivuxolimab in advanced cancers. Clones were sequenced by immunoSEQ multiplex PCR, and TCRdb holds only the in-frame ones, with some missing. The table lists fewer than 50,000 clones, roughly 90% of them singletons. Sequenced here: CD4+ or CD8+ T cells sorted from blood, sampled in a trial of the OX40 agonist ivuxolimab. The receptor set was obtained from an adult with an advanced solid tumor such as melanoma, head and neck, liver or kidney cancer.

The chain links TRBV7-9 to TRBJ2-4; D remains ambiguous. The CDR3 is 19 amino acids. Germline V lookup: CDR1 SEHNR, CDR2 FQNEAQ (reference sequence). V lost 5 bases to trimming and J lost 0 bases, with 23 bases between them. CDR3 bases: TGTGCCAGCAGCGGATCCGCCCCCGGCAAGCCACTAGCCAAAAACATTCAGTACTTC. This encodes CASSGSAPGKPLAKNIQYF.

Only a few counts were recorded for this clone. This rearrangement joins TRBV4-1 to TRBJ2-1; D unclear. The CDR3 has 11 residues. Germline V CDR1 and CDR2: MGHRA, YSYEKL. V lost 1 base, J lost 9 bases, and 4 bases lay in between. The CDR3 region is CASSQGREQFF. The CDR3 coding sequence is TGCGCCAGCAGCCAAGGACGTGAGCAGTTCTTC.

V gene TRBV9 combines with J gene TRBJ1-2, with a tentative D call TRBD1 (6 bases). V was shortened by 3 bases and J by 8 bases, with 20 bases between the two germline ends. Germline values: CDR1 SGDLS, CDR2 YYNGEE. This CDR3 is built from 15 residues. In nucleotides, the CDR3 is TGTGCCAGCAGCGATAACCGGGACACGGGATTCGGCTACACCTTC. It encodes CASSDNRDTGFGYTF.

The chain joins TRBV13 to TRBJ1-2, with D maybe TRBD1 (6 bases). With 2 bases removed from V and 11 bases from J, the gap between germline ends came to 21 bases. This CDR3 has 15 residues. CDR1 is PRHDT, CDR2 FYEKMQ, per germline (reference sequence). The CDR3 loop reads CASSLKMSQGRPYTF. DNA for the CDR3: TGTGCCAGCAGCTTAAAAATGTCACAGGGAAGGCCTTACACCTTC.

As concerns this clone: The DNA is omitted, as the CDR3 cannot be located on it reliably, and the CDR3 follows TCRdb's listing. The rearrangement links TRBV19 to TRBJ1-5. Germline CDR1 LNHDA, CDR2 SQIVND (reference sequence). Counting both end residues, the CDR3 totals 13 amino acids. CDR3 loop: CASSSGYNQPQHF.